Below, 9 T cell receptor beta chains from the same sample are listed, as sequenced in a study of blood T cell repertoires in COVID-19. Assay used: immunoSEQ multiplex PCR; TCRdb lists only in-frame clones, some missing. The sample has 25,000 to 30,000 clones; around 83% are singletons. The source material was peripheral blood. The origin of the receptors is a human donor in a cohort sampled during active COVID-19.

In this sample, this clone turned up a few times. The rearrangement links TRBV3-1 (or the pseudogene TRBV3-2) to TRBJ2-3, with D maybe TRBD2 (6 bases). V lost 0 bases to trimming and J lost 6 bases, with 16 bases between them. Looked up from germline, CDR1 is LGHDT and CDR2 is YNNKEL (reference sequence). The CDR3 loop spans 16 amino acids. This CDR3 is CASSQEPSDVGDTQYF. The CDR3 nucleotides are TGTGCCAGCAGCCAAGAACCTAGCGACGTCGGCGATACGCAGTATTTT.

The rearrangement joins TRBV11-1 to TRBJ1-6; D remains unclear. The CDR3 is made up of 16 amino acids. Trimming cost V 5 bases and J 0 bases, with 11 bases left between them. CDR1 SGHAT and CDR2 FQDESV come from the germline V gene (reference sequence). CDR3 region: CASSQRTGSYNSPLHF. The CDR3 DNA follows: TGTGCCAGCAGCCAGCGGACGGGCTCCTATAATTCACCCCTCCACTTT.

This sequence joins TRBV19 and TRBJ1-1, with D maybe TRBD1 (6 bases). Germline V gene lookup returns CDR1 LNHDA and CDR2 SQIVND (reference sequence). Between the trimmed V and J ends, which lost 8 bases and 0 bases, there was a span of 16 bases. There are 15 residues in the CDR3. Written as DNA, the CDR3 is TGTGCCAGTTCTCCTTCTCAGGGGATGAACACTGAAGCTTTCTTT. As protein: CASSPSQGMNTEAFF.

The chain combines TRBV29-1 with TRBJ2-7; 9 bases align to TRBD2. CDR3 length: 16 amino acids. V was pared by 7 bases and J by 1 base, with 14 bases of the junction left unmatched. Per germline, CDR1 SQVTM and CDR2 ANQGSEA. CDR3: CSAVSGSRRSSYEQYF. Here the CDR3 DNA reads TGCAGCGCCGTTAGCGGGAGCCGACGGTCGTCCTACGAGCAGTACTTC.

The chain carries TRBV11-3 and TRBJ2-7; weak D call: TRBD2 (6 bases). V lost 4 bases to trimming and J lost 2 bases, with 15 bases between them. Germline values: CDR1 SGHNT, CDR2 YENEEA. The CDR3 loop spans 15 amino acids. The CDR3 region is CASSWSSGLTYEQYF. The CDR3 coding sequence is TGTGCCAGCAGCTGGTCCAGCGGGCTTACCTACGAGCAGTACTTC.

With regard to this clone: At one end the junction does not follow the germline gene, possibly because of a read error. The chain recombines TRBV7-9 with TRBJ2-1; 9 nucleotides align to TRBD1. From germline, CDR1 is SEHNR and CDR2 FQNEAQ (reference sequence). The CDR3 consists of 12 residues. The CDR3 region has the DNA TGTGCCAGCAGCACCCCGGGACAGGGTGCGGTCTTC. Its protein product is CASSTPGQGAVF. Based on the CDR3 plus reference TRBV7-9 and TRBJ2-1, the full variable domain is DTGVSQNPRHKITKRGQNVTFRCDPISEHNRLYWYRQTLGQGPEFLTYFQNEAQLEKSRLLSDRFSAERPKGSFSTLEIQRTEQGDSAMYLCASSTPGQGAVFGPGTRLTVL.

This clone occurred a few times. The chain has TRBV19 and TRBJ1-5; D unclear. Germline CDR1 is LNHDA and CDR2 is SQIVND (reference sequence). The CDR3 length is 16 residues. Trimming shortened V by 7 bases and J by 4 bases, and 20 bases separated the two germline ends. This CDR3 is CASTSWAVEENQPQHF. The CDR3 nucleotides are TGTGCCAGTACCAGCTGGGCCGTGGAGGAGAATCAGCCCCAGCATTTT.

The chain recombines TRBV12-5 with TRBJ1-1; 7 bases match TRBD1. The CDR3 runs 16 residues. CDR1 is LGHNT and CDR2 is FRNRAP in the germline V gene. The trim removed 4 bases at V and 0 bases at J, leaving 8 bases unmatched. CDR3 coding DNA: TGTGCTAGTGGTTCGGGACAGTCGCCTCTGAACACTGAAGCTTTCTTT. Its protein is CASGSGQSPLNTEAFF.

The chain uses TRBV4-1 and TRBJ1-2, with D possibly TRBD1 on 5 matching bases. V was pared by 0 bases and J by 2 bases, with 13 bases between. Germline-derived CDR1 and CDR2 are MGHRA and YSYEKL. The CDR3 runs to 16 residues. CDR3 sequence reads: CASSQDWRQYNYGYTF. The CDR3 bases are TGCGCCAGCAGCCAAGATTGGAGACAGTACAACTATGGCTACACCTTC.